What follows are 26 T cell receptor beta chains derived from one specimen sequenced in a study of blood T cells in healthy people across ages. Primed by a sample-barcoded 5' primer and a J-beta primer mix, a second PCR proceeded for about 6 to 12 cycles. One entry per CDR3 protein results from TCRdb running MiXCR on the 5' RACE reads. The profile shows over 950,000 distinct CDR3 sequences, 51% of them singletons. The sequencing input was blood. The receptors derive from a woman aged 60 to 75 in good health.

The V gene is TRBV9, the J gene TRBJ2-5, with 8 positions matching TRBD2. Germline CDR1 is SGDLS and CDR2 is YYNGEE. The CDR3 sequence is 16 residues long. The trim removed 3 bases at V and 5 bases at J, leaving 12 bases unmatched. This CDR3 is CASSERSGSLWETQYF. The CDR3 DNA reads TGTGCCAGCAGCGAACGGAGCGGGAGTTTGTGGGAGACCCAGTACTTC.

The J gene is TRBJ1-4, the V gene TRBV12-3 or TRBV12-4, with no clear D. The CDR3 spans 12 residues. Trimming took off 2 bases at V and 13 bases at J, with 11 bases between the two ends. The CDR3, as DNA: TGTGCCAGCAGTTTATTGGACTTCGGACTGTTTTTT. Translation: CASSLLDFGLFF.

V and J are TRBV9 and TRBJ1-2; unclear D gene. Trimming left V 4 bases short and J 6 bases short, with 16 bases between. Germline V gives CDR1 SGDLS, CDR2 YYNGEE. The CDR3 contains 14 residues. As DNA, the CDR3 is TGTGCCAGCAGCACCCGGACGTCTCCGGATGGCTACACCTTC. Its protein product is CASSTRTSPDGYTF. Together with reference TRBV9 and TRBJ1-2, the CDR3 gives the full variable domain: DSGVTQTPKHLITATGQRVTLRCSPRSGDLSVYWYQQSLDQGLQFLIQYYNGEERAKGNILERFSAQQFPDLHSELNLSSLELGDSALYFCASSTRTSPDGYTFGSGTRLTVV.

The V gene is TRBV7-9, the J gene TRBJ2-5, with D possibly being TRBD2 (6 bases). The J call may be incorrect, as the DNA end agrees better with TRBJ2-7. The CDR3 has 15 amino acids. The V gene's germline CDR1 is SEHNR and CDR2 FQNEAQ (reference sequence). The CDR3 reads CASSLEQGGIYEQYF. CDR3 coding DNA: TGTGCCAGCAGCTTAGAGCAGGGAGGAATCTACGAGCAGTACTTC.

The sample holds a few counts of this clonotype. The chain combines TRBV24-1 with TRBJ2-5; D possibly corresponds to TRBD2 (6 bases). The V and J ends lost 0 bases and 3 bases respectively, with 19 bases between them. The CDR3 has 18 residues. Germline CDR1 reads KGHDR; CDR2 reads SFDVKD. The CDR3 region has the DNA TGTGCCACCAGTGATTTGCGTTCTAATAGCGGAAGAAAAGAGACCCAGTACTTC. This translates into CATSDLRSNSGRKETQYF.

The chain couples TRBV7-9 to TRBJ2-3; D is ambiguous. Deletions cut 8 bases from V and 0 bases from J, with 9 bases between. Per the germline V gene, CDR1 is SEHNR and CDR2 is FQNEAQ (reference sequence). The CDR3 spans 13 residues. The CDR3: CASEEYSTDTQYF. CDR3 sequence (DNA): TGTGCCAGCGAGGAGTATAGCACAGATACGCAGTATTTT.

There are a few counts of this clonotype. DNA for the CDR3: TGTGCCAGCAGCCGGCCCCCCGGAGTGGAGACCCAGTACTTC. Translation gives CASSRPPGVETQYF. The chain links TRBV12-3 or TRBV12-4 to TRBJ2-7, with unresolved D. The closer fit of TRBJ2-5 to the DNA end suggests the J call may be wrong. This CDR3 contains 14 residues.

V is TRBV10-3 and J is TRBJ2-7; 10 bases line up with TRBD1. CDR3 length equals 14 residues. CDR1 and CDR2 (germline): ENHRY, SYGVKD. V lost 4 bases and J lost 4; bases outside the gene matches: 4. The CDR3 here is CAISAWDRGYEQYF. The CDR3 DNA sequence: TGTGCCATCAGTGCGTGGGACAGGGGTTACGAGCAGTACTTC.

The rearrangement uses TRBV3-1 and TRBJ1-6; perhaps TRBD1 as D (5 bases). This CDR3 has 14 residues. Germline loops: CDR1 LGHDT, CDR2 YNNKEL (reference sequence). The ends were cut back, 1 base at V and 7 bases at J, with 8 bases in the middle. CDR3 nucleotide sequence: TGTGCCAGCAGCCAAGCGGGGGGGAATTCACCCCTCCACTTT. This translates into CASSQAGGNSPLHF. Supplemented by reference TRBV3-1 and TRBJ1-6, the full variable domain reads DTAVSQTPKYLVTQMGNDKSIKCEQNLGHDTMYWYKQDSKKFLKIMFSYNNKELIINETVPNRFSPKSPDKAHLNLHINSLELGDSAVYFCASSQAGGNSPLHFGNGTRLTVT.

This rearrangement joins TRBV5-1 to TRBJ2-5, with D perhaps TRBD2 (5 bases). Per germline, CDR1 SGHRS and CDR2 YFSETQ. There are 15 residues in the CDR3. V was trimmed by 0 bases and J by 5 bases, leaving 14 bases between them. CDR3: CASSLGSLGAETQYF. The CDR3 nucleotides read TGCGCCAGCAGCTTGGGATCCCTGGGAGCGGAGACCCAGTACTTC.

The chain employs TRBV7-3 and TRBJ2-1; D is unresolved. The ends were cut back, 2 bases at V and 6 bases at J, with 8 bases in the middle. There are 13 residues in the CDR3. Germline V CDR1 and CDR2: SGHTA, FQGTGA. CDR3 sequence: CASSLDSSNEQFF. The CDR3 DNA follows: TGTGCCAGCAGCTTAGATTCTAGCAATGAGCAGTTCTTC.

This clonotype was seen more than once but under ten times. The V and J genes are TRBV7-2 and TRBJ2-3; D not resolved. The V end lost 5 bases, the J end lost 2 bases, and 8 bases lay between the germline ends. The CDR3 totals 13 residues. Per germline, CDR1 SGHTA and CDR2 FQGNSA. The CDR3, as DNA: TGTGCCAGCAGCGCTGCCCCCACAGATACGCAGTATTTT. Protein product: CASSAAPTDTQYF.

The V gene is TRBV28, the J gene TRBJ1-5, with D possibly TRBD1 on 6 matching bases. The germline gives CDR1 MDHEN, CDR2 SYDVKM. There are 14 residues in the CDR3. Trimming shortened V by 5 bases and J by 5 bases, and 13 bases separated the two germline ends. CDR3 loop: CASSPLRGYQPQHF. The CDR3 DNA sequence: TGTGCCAGCAGTCCCCTGAGGGGGTATCAGCCCCAGCATTTT. The full variable domain, in which reference TRBV28 and TRBJ1-5 provide the parts outside the CDR3, is DVKVTQSSRYLVKRTGEKVFLECVQDMDHENMFWYRQDPGLGLRLIYFSYDVKMKEKGDIPEGYSVSREKKERFSLILESASTNQTSMYLCASSPLRGYQPQHFGDGTRLSIL.

This clonotype was seen only a few times. This chain links TRBV7-2 with TRBJ2-4; 10 positions match TRBD2. With V trimmed by 2 bases and J by 13 bases, 11 bases remained unmatched. Germline V lookup: CDR1 SGHTA, CDR2 FQGNSA. This CDR3 spans 15 amino acids. The CDR3 region is CASSLRVAGGQEQYF. The DNA for the CDR3 is TGTGCCAGCAGCTTAAGGGTAGCGGGAGGCCAAGAGCAGTACTTC.

In its sample, this clonotype was seen many times. This rearrangement joins TRBV9 to TRBJ2-5, with 7 bases that match TRBD2. J was trimmed by 2 bases and V by 2 bases; bases with no gene match: 9. This CDR3 contains 16 residues. In germline, CDR1 is SGDLS, CDR2 YYNGEE. CDR3 region: CASSVESGTAQETQYF. As DNA, the CDR3 is TGTGCCAGCAGCGTGGAGAGCGGGACTGCACAAGAGACCCAGTACTTC.

About this clonotype: Germline is not matched at one junction end, which may reflect a read error. The chain uses TRBV28 and TRBJ1-4; D possibly corresponds to TRBD1 (6 bases). Germline CDR1 is MDHEN and CDR2 is SYDVKM. This CDR3 has 15 residues. The CDR3 sequence is CASSRTGSSKEKLFF. CDR3 coding DNA: TGCGCCAGCAGTCGAACAGGGTCGTCGAAGGAAAAACTGTTTTTT.

This clonotype was seen only a few times. The rearrangement links TRBV13 to TRBJ1-2; D not resolved. Germline CDR1 PRHDT, CDR2 FYEKMQ (reference sequence). V was trimmed by 10 bases and J by 8 bases, leaving 29 bases between them. The CDR3 sequence is 16 residues long. The CDR3: CATISLTSVDPRGYTF. CDR3 DNA sequence: TGTGCCACTATCTCTTTAACTTCAGTGGACCCTAGGGGCTACACCTTC.

The rearrangement joins TRBV20-1 to TRBJ2-7; D might be TRBD1 (6 bases). V was clipped by 2 bases and J by 2 bases, with 13 bases between them. Germline lookup yields CDR1 DFQATT and CDR2 SNEGSKA (reference sequence). CDR3 length equals 14 residues. The CDR3 bases are TGCAGTGCTAGACAAGGACAGAATGCCTACGAGCAGTACTTC. This translates into CSARQGQNAYEQYF.

The chain links TRBV6-5 to TRBJ2-5; D is possibly TRBD1 or TRBD2 (5 bases each). The J call could be wrong; TRBJ2-7 is a better fit for the DNA end. Germline lookup yields CDR1 MNHEY and CDR2 SVGAGI. This CDR3 is built from 16 residues. The CDR3 DNA follows: TGTGCCAGCAGCCGCGCCGGGACCTCGATGAGAGACGAGCAGTACTTC. Its protein product is CASSRAGTSMRDEQYF.

This clonotype appeared a few times. V and J are TRBV7-2 and TRBJ1-2; D might be TRBD1 (5 bases). Germline V gene sequence: CDR1 SGHTA, CDR2 FQGNSA. The germline V and J ends were trimmed by 10 bases and 6 bases, with 18 bases remaining between them. The CDR3 is made up of 13 amino acids. CDR3 residues: CANGKYRTHGYTF. Written as DNA, the CDR3 is TGTGCCAACGGCAAGTACAGGACCCATGGCTACACCTTC.

This clonotype has a handful of counts. V is TRBV4-2 and J is TRBJ2-7; 10 bases match TRBD2. There are 15 residues in the CDR3. Germline lookup yields CDR1 LGHNA and CDR2 YNFKEQ. V lost 4 bases to trimming and J lost 2 bases; unmatched junction nucleotides: 5. The CDR3 spells CASSPGTSVAYEQYF. The CDR3 region has the DNA TGTGCCAGCAGCCCCGGGACTAGCGTTGCCTACGAGCAGTACTTC.

V and J are TRBV3-1 and TRBJ1-2; 7 bases match TRBD1. Germline V gene lookup returns CDR1 LGHDT and CDR2 YNNKEL (reference sequence). CDR3 length equals 16 residues. Trimming took 6 bases from V and 4 from J; bases not matched to a gene: 14. In DNA form, the CDR3 reads TGTGCCAGCAGGACAGGGAGGGCTAGTCGTAGCTATGGCTACACCTTC. This encodes CASRTGRASRSYGYTF.

This clonotype appeared a few times. In DNA form, the CDR3 reads TGTGCCAGCATGTATAGCGGGACCCTTTACGAGCAGTACTTC. Translation gives CASMYSGTLYEQYF. The chain is built from TRBV2 and TRBJ2-7; 8 bases match TRBD2. The germline V gene has CDR1 SNHLY and CDR2 FYNNEI. Trimming cost V 7 bases and J 4 bases; bases outside gene matches: 9. The CDR3 contains 14 residues.

For this clonotype: Germline is not matched at one junction end, which may reflect a read error. The chain employs TRBV29-1 and TRBJ2-1, with D possibly being TRBD2 (6 bases). The CDR3 is made up of 13 amino acids. Germline lookup yields CDR1 SQVTM and CDR2 ANQGSEA. CDR3 nucleotides: TGCGGCGTTGAATCAGGGATCGGGAGTGAGCAGTTCTTC. Protein product: CGVESGIGSEQFF.

This rearrangement joins TRBV5-1 to TRBJ2-3, with unresolved D. The germline V gene encodes CDR1 SGHRS and CDR2 YFSETQ. The V and J ends lost 3 bases and 0 bases respectively, with 11 bases between them. CDR3 size: 15 residues. CDR3 sequence: CASSSPLVSTDTQYF. The DNA for the CDR3 is TGCGCCAGCAGCTCCCCTCTCGTCAGCACAGATACGCAGTATTTT.

V usage is TRBV12-3 or TRBV12-4 and J usage is TRBJ1-6; no clear D gene. The V end was cut by 5 bases, the J end by 10 bases, with 12 bases between. The CDR3 runs 13 residues. DNA for the CDR3: TGTGCCAGCAGTGAAAGGGCGAGGTCACCCCTCCACTTT. Translated: CASSERARSPLHF.